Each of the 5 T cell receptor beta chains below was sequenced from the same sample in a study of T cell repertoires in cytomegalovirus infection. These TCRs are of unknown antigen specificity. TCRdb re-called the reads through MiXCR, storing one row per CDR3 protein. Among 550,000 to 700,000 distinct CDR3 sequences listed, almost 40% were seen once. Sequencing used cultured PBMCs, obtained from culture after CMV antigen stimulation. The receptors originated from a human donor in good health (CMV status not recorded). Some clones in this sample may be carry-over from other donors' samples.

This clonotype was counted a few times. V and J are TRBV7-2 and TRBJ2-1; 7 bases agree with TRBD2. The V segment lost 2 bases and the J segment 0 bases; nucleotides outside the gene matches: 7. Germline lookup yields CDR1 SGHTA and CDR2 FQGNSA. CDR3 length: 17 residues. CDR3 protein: CASSLRGLAASYNEQFF. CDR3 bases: TGTGCCAGCAGCTTACGTGGGCTAGCGGCCTCCTACAATGAGCAGTTCTTC.

The CDR3 region has the DNA TGTGCCAGCAGAAGAGGGGACAGCACAGATACGCAGTATTTT. It yields the protein CASRRGDSTDTQYF. V is TRBV2 and J is TRBJ2-3; either TRBD1 or TRBD2 may fit D (5 bases each). There are 14 residues in the CDR3. In germline, CDR1 is SNHLY, CDR2 FYNNEI. Trimming took off 6 bases at V and 0 bases at J, with 10 bases between the two ends.

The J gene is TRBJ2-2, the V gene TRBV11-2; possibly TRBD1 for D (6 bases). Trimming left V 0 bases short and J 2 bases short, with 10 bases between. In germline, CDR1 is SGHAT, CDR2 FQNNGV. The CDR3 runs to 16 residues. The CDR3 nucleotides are TGTGCCAGCAGCTTAGAGGGGGCTAGTAACACCGGGGAGCTGTTTTTT. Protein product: CASSLEGASNTGELFF.

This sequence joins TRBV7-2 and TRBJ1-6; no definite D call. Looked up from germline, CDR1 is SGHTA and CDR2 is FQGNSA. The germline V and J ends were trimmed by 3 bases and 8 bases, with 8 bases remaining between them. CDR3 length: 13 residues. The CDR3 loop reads CASSLYQDSPLHF. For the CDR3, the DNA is TGTGCCAGCAGCTTGTATCAGGATTCACCCCTCCACTTT.

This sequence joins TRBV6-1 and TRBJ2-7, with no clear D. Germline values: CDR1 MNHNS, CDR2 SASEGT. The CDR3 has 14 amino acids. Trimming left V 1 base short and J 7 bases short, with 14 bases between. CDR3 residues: CASSEDLAKREQYF. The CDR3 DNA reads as TGTGCCAGCAGTGAAGACCTTGCCAAACGGGAGCAGTACTTC.